Sequencing of this TCR beta chain was carried out in a study of blood T cells in healthy people across ages. Study conclusions and caveats: Across the age range, TCR beta diversity per million T cells fell in a roughly linear way.

The study drew donors from healthy Caucasian individuals in Russia aged roughly 6 to 95. In regard to this clonotype: Its target is unknown.

This CDR3 contains 18 residues. Trimming left V 2 bases short and J 0 bases short, with 17 bases between. Combining a sample-barcoded 5' primer with a J-beta primer mix, a second PCR ran for roughly 6 to 12 cycles. Each CDR3 protein is one row after TCRdb ran MiXCR on the 5' RACE reads. The data show about 1.5 million distinct CDR3 sequences, around two fifths seen once. The clonotype was recovered from a woman between 18 and 29 years old in good health. This chain links TRBV12-3 or TRBV12-4 with TRBJ2-1; D may be TRBD1 or TRBD2 (6 bases each). The sample taken for sequencing was blood. The CDR3, as DNA: TGTGCCAGCAGTTTATCTAGGGGGGTACCTTCCTCCTACAATGAGCAGTTCTTC. Translating it yields CASSLSRGVPSSYNEQFF.